This TCR beta chain was found in a study of response to subunit inactivated influenza vaccine. The CDR3 has 15 residues. V lost 4 bases, J lost 2 bases, and 15 bases lay in between. Germline loops: CDR1 ENHRY, CDR2 SYGVKD. MiXCR was run by TCRdb on the RT-PCR reads, yielding one entry per CDR3 protein. This table holds a few hundred thousand distinct CDR3 sequences, about 11% found once. This sample was also put to use in a study of T cells expressing NK-cell markers. That work states: For TCR beta, cDNA was produced by 5'RACE template switching with UMIs. Sequencing of TCR beta repertoires drew on sorted CD3+CD56+NKG2C+, CD3+CD56+NKG2C- and CD3+CD56-NKG2C+ T cells.

The sequencing used PBMCs from blood, collected on the day of vaccination. The TCR comes from a man aged 50 to 60 who received an inactivated influenza vaccine. V gene TRBV10-3 combines with J gene TRBJ2-7; D gene uncertain. The CDR3 bases are TGTGCCATCAGTGTAGGTGACACCCCCCCCTACGAGCAGTACTTC. Translation: CAISVGDTPPYEQYF.